These 8 T cell receptor beta chains were all obtained from the same sample, sequenced in a study of T cell repertoires in cytomegalovirus infection. TCRdb reprocessed the reads via MiXCR and lists one record per CDR3 protein. The sample yields 700,000 to 950,000 distinct CDR3 sequences, around a third seen once. Their target antigens are unknown. Sequencing was performed on cultured CD8+ T cells from PBMCs, taken from culture after CMV antigen stimulation. Every receptor here comes from a human donor in good health (CMV status not recorded). Some clones in this sample may be carry-over from other donors' samples.

This clonotype was counted a few times. The chain joins TRBV6-6 to TRBJ2-1; D possibly uses TRBD1 or TRBD2 (5 bases each). The CDR3 has 13 amino acids. V lost 6 bases and J 10 bases, leaving 16 bases between the germline ends. The germline gives CDR1 MNHNY, CDR2 SVGAGI (reference sequence). The CDR3 here is CASSPGNGDEQFF. CDR3 DNA: TGTGCCAGCAGCCCCGGTAACGGGGACGAGCAGTTCTTC.

About this clonotype: At one end, the junction sequence differs from germline, possibly due to a read error. The chain is built from TRBV2 and TRBJ1-5, with TRBD1 matching 9 bases. The CDR3 extends over 15 amino acids. Germline lookup yields CDR1 SNHLY and CDR2 FYNNEI. The CDR3 DNA follows: TGTGCCAGCATTGAACAGGGGGCTTTTAGTCAGCCCCAGCATTTT. Its protein product is CASIEQGAFSQPQHF.

This clonotype was picked up a small number of times. This chain connects TRBV25-1 to TRBJ2-7, with 10 bases matching TRBD1. Germline values: CDR1 MGHDK, CDR2 SYGVNS. The length of the CDR3 is 17 residues. Trimming at V came to 3 bases and at J to 4 bases, leaving 12 bases not matched to a gene. The CDR3 DNA sequence: TGTGCCAGCAGTGACAACCCCGAGGGACAGGGGAGGTACGAGCAGTACTTC. It encodes CASSDNPEGQGRYEQYF.

The table lists this clonotype with many counts. The rearrangement uses TRBV7-9 and TRBJ2-2; 8 nucleotides match TRBD2. The CDR3 loop spans 16 amino acids. Looked up from germline, CDR1 is SEHNR and CDR2 is FQNEAQ (reference sequence). V trimming: 4 bases; J trimming: 4 bases; junction bases outside the gene matches: 8. The CDR3 region has the DNA TGTGCCAGCAGCTACGGGGGGGCCAAACCCACCGGGGAGCTGTTTTTT. The encoded protein is CASSYGGAKPTGELFF.

The J gene is TRBJ2-1, the V gene TRBV15, with D tentatively TRBD2 (5 bases). The CDR3 has 15 residues. Trimming shortened V by 5 bases and J by 0 bases, and 11 bases separated the two germline ends. Germline assignment: CDR1 LNHNV and CDR2 YYDKDF (reference sequence). CDR3 in amino acids: CATSERANSYNEQFF. The CDR3 DNA is TGTGCCACCAGCGAGAGGGCAAACTCCTACAATGAGCAGTTCTTC.

In its sample, this clonotype was seen a few times. The chain is built from TRBV7-9 and TRBJ2-1; D might be TRBD2 (6 bases). The CDR3 is made up of 15 amino acids. V lost 5 bases and J 7 bases, leaving 18 bases between the germline ends. Germline V gene lookup returns CDR1 SEHNR and CDR2 FQNEAQ (reference sequence). Written as DNA, the CDR3 is TGTGCCAGCAGCCATAGCGGAAGGGGCCCGAATGAGCAGTTCTTC. Translating it yields CASSHSGRGPNEQFF.

A few counts support this clonotype. The chain uses TRBV6-5 and TRBJ1-2; D is unresolved. Trimming left V 6 bases short and J 2 bases short, with 16 bases between. Germline-derived CDR1 and CDR2 are MNHEY and SVGAGI. CDR3 length equals 15 residues. The CDR3 reads CASSPGPPPNYGYTF. CDR3 sequence (DNA): TGTGCCAGCAGCCCCGGGCCTCCCCCCAACTATGGCTACACCTTC.

The chain couples TRBV27 to TRBJ2-3; 8 bases agree with TRBD1. The CDR3 covers 16 residues. Germline CDR1 is MNHEY and CDR2 is SMNVEV (reference sequence). V was pared by 2 bases and J by 2 bases, with 6 bases of the junction left unmatched. In DNA, the CDR3 is TGTGCCAGCAGTTTAAGTACAGGGGGTATCACAGATACGCAGTATTTT. Its protein is CASSLSTGGITDTQYF.